Listed here is a single TCR beta chain. There are a few counts of this clonotype. What this receptor recognizes is not known. It has no much larger one-base neighbor in the sample; base qualities were not kept. Stable Graves' hyperthyroidism was defined as no progression to ophthalmopathy during 18 months of follow-up. Hyperthyroidism patients were newly diagnosed, with disease duration under 2 months, and aged 18 to 65 years. Exclusion was applied to patients with uncontrolled infections, other autoimmune diseases, pregnancy or lactation. Clinical symptoms, serum thyroxine and TRAb, thyroid ultrasound, and orbital computed tomography formed the basis for the diagnoses. Ficoll-Paque density gradient centrifugation was used to isolate PBMCs from 8.5 to 10 ml of fresh peripheral blood. Trizol reagent was used to extract total RNA, and RNA quality was then checked on an Agilent 2100 Bioanalyzer. The data were taken from a study of T cells in Graves' hyperthyroidism and ophthalmopathy (dated by TCRdb to between 2018 and 2020). Context from the whole study: Peripheral blood was sampled at the time of initial diagnosis, prior to any treatment. To identify distinguishing TCR V-J signatures, a discovery cohort of 90 to 100 patients was used, comprising some 45 with Graves' ophthalmopathy and roughly 60 with stable Graves' hyperthyroidism. An independent validation cohort of under 20 hyperthyroidism patients and some 15 patients who later progressed to ophthalmopathy tested prospective prediction of ophthalmopathy. The 75 to 100 discovery patients were randomly split 7:3 into training and test sets. In addition, the study compared T-cell repertoires in thyroid tissue and in blood from roughly 6 Graves' hyperthyroidism patients. After blood sampling, hyperthyroidism patients were treated with methimazole at a starting dose of 30 mg daily, and ophthalmopathy patients were treated with high-dose intravenous methylprednisolone. The paper describes TCR Vbeta CDR3 sequencing of 130 to 150 peripheral blood samples, made up of roughly 40 ophthalmopathy patients, roughly 75 hyperthyroidism patients and roughly 17 progressor patients. Overall study outcomes, separate from this receptor: Blood samples also contained most of the expanded thyroid clonotypes (frequency above 0.001), which suggests that blood repertoires may reflect thyroid immune responses. In cross-validation, a model built on a 13 V-J signature told ophthalmopathy apart from stable hyperthyroidism with 85% to 90% sensitivity and roughly 81% specificity, and in testing the same model reached 80%/75%. Sample size was not statistically predetermined, and blinding of investigators to group allocation was not performed. In validation, the model predicted progression to ophthalmopathy a median of about 6 months before onset, with over 55% sensitivity and around 76% specificity.

TCR beta CDR3 regions were amplified from RNA transcripts. The first round of RT-PCR for the TCR CDR3 was performed with the HTBI primer set and the Qiagen OneStep RT-PCR kit. Libraries were constructed in a second round of multiplex PCR, after which size selection and purification were performed. Libraries were sequenced paired-end with 100 bp reads on an Illumina HiSeq2000. On the authors' methods: SOAPnuke was used to process the raw data, removing reads that contained adapters or uncalled bases, had a mean Phred below 15, or lacked an exact match to the constant primer or identifier. High-quality paired reads were merged with COPE v1.2.5, and unique nucleotide sequences were defined as clonotypes. Clonotypes were aligned to IMGT TRBV, TRBD and TRBJ reference segments using MiTCR v1.1. Analysis was restricted to V-J combinations with a frequency above 0.0001, which covered about 99% of repertoires. A TCS score was defined as the ratio of F50 (clonal expansion) to E x V (chaos), with BLOSUM62-based TCRdist applied between CDR3 peptides within each V-J. Welch's t-statistics and random forest reduced around 520 V-J features to some 14, which were used in a naive Bayes classifier (R e1071). In-frame beta chains were kept once TCRdb had trimmed the public reads at Q25 with fastp and called clones with MiXCR. Merged by CDR3 protein, the rows form single entries marked with the most common genes and DNA. For this entry, the V and J calls and clone size follow TCRdb and not the study's own pipeline. The sample table contains a few hundred thousand distinct CDR3 sequences; only one count was recorded for roughly 14% of them. The ten largest clones capture roughly 8% of the sample.

The junction shows trimming of 6 bases on V and 7 bases on J, and the gene matches do not reach 9 bases of it. Including the terminal cysteine and phenylalanine, the CDR3 comprises 14 residues. The entry retains the CDR3 DNA only, 42 bases that are in frame from base 1. The sequence links TRBV12-3 or TRBV12-4 to TRBJ2-1, with 7 bases in between that match TRBD1. The receptor comes from a woman aged 18-30 years with Graves' hyperthyroidism. Sequenced sample: blood. The DNA sequence follows: TGTGCCAGCAGCCGGACAGGCCCTAAGAATGAGCAGTTCTTC. The encoded protein is CASSRTGPKNEQFF.